The present entry profiles one TCR beta chain with its context. Other DNA sequences in the same sample also yield this CDR3. The source of the sample is a study of Ad26.COV2.S vaccination and SARS-CoV-2 variants. Whole-study context: Ad26.COV2.S was injected intramuscularly once or twice, 56 days apart.

Germline CDR1 and CDR2: LGHNA and YSLEER. V was cut by 1 base and J by 0 bases, with 7 bases left in between. The CDR3 loop spans 16 amino acids. Measured with immunoSEQ multiplex PCR; TCRdb has only the in-frame clones, and not every one. Seen here are a few hundred thousand clones, around 90% observed once, and the top ten hold roughly an eighth. This sample's treatment: around 19 received Ad26.COV2.S at low or high dose, single or two shots; about 5 received placebo; per-sample allocation not given. Day 63 following the first vaccine or placebo injection was when the samples were taken. The chain joins TRBV4-3 to TRBJ1-6; no clear D. The source of this sequence is a person between 18 and 59 years old who received the Ad26.COV2.S COVID-19 vaccine or a placebo. The source was peripheral blood, collected in a trial of Ad26.COV2.S vaccine versus placebo. The CDR3 DNA reads TGCGCCAGCAGCCAAGCATTGAGCTCCTATAATTCACCCCTCCACTTT. Translating gives CASSQALSSYNSPLHF.